This T cell receptor (beta chain) was found in a study of CD8 T cells in Susac syndrome. Per germline, CDR1 MGHRA and CDR2 YSYEKL. The V end was cut by 6 bases, the J end by 0 bases, with 8 bases between. The CDR3 is 14 amino acids. This clonotype was found once. Reverse transcription of roughly 0.45 to 1 ug RNA used random hexamers. Amplification of TCR beta CDR3 by immunoSEQ multiplex PCR spanned 54 Vbeta and 13 Jbeta. TCRdb recomputed calls from the immunoSEQ multiplex PCR reads with MiXCR, one row per CDR3 protein. Of approximately 110,000 distinct CDR3 sequences listed, more than 80% are singletons.

The chain combines TRBV4-1 with TRBJ2-2; D remains ambiguous. Specimen: CD8+ T cells from PBMCs. The clonotype was recovered from a human donor with multiple sclerosis. In DNA, the CDR3 is TGCGCCAGCAGTTGGGGATCGAACACCGGGGAGCTGTTTTTT. It encodes CASSWGSNTGELFF.